Below, one TCR beta chain is given with its context. Its matching antigen is unknown. This sample stems from a study of OX40 agonist ivuxolimab in advanced cancers. General observations from the study: With doses of 0.1-3.0 mg/kg, partial responders showed among the lowest clonal expansion. Mean expanded clone counts were higher in CD8+ than CD4+ T cells. There was clonal expansion of CD4+ and CD8+ blood T cells by week 6 at 0.1 to 3.0 mg/kg.

The V segment lost 8 bases and the J segment 6 bases; nucleotides outside the gene matches: 9. The CDR3 sequence is 14 residues long. Looked up from germline, CDR1 is SGHTA and CDR2 is FQGNSA. Assay used: immunoSEQ multiplex PCR; TCRdb lists only in-frame clones, some missing. The table includes some 46,000 clones, roughly 90% detected once. Individuals having autoimmune disease history or systemic immunosuppression were not enrolled. The material sequenced was CD4+ or CD8+ T cells sorted from blood, taken in a trial of the OX40 agonist ivuxolimab. The origin of this receptor is an adult with an advanced solid tumor such as melanoma, head and neck, liver or kidney cancer. V usage is TRBV7-2 and J usage is TRBJ2-3, with 9 bases matching TRBD2. The CDR3 sequence: CASAGGPFVDTQYF. DNA for the CDR3: TGTGCCAGCGCGGGAGGGCCATTTGTTGATACGCAGTATTTT. The variable domain in full, completed from reference TRBV7-2 and TRBJ2-3, reads GAGVSQSPSNKVTEKGKDVELRCDPISGHTALYWYRQSLGQGLEFLIYFQGNSAPDKSGLPSDRFSAERTGGSVSTLTIQRTQQEDSAVYLCASAGGPFVDTQYFGPGTRLTVL.